A selection of T cell receptor beta chains follows, all from one sample in a study of post-analysis software for immune sequencing data. TCRdb recomputed calls from the PCR reads with MiXCR, one row per CDR3 protein. The top ten hold about an eighth of the sample, which has approximately 400,000 distinct CDR3 sequences, 30% to 45% seen once. The source material was blood. These receptors all come from a girl between 5 and 17 years old with multiple sclerosis. Each CDR3 is given with its conserved first and last residue. D genes are given only for firm matches. For some rows the clone size is stated as once, few or many, or as a class when expanded; others skip it.

J: TRBJ2-1
V: TRBV7-2
size: once
D: TRBD2
DNA: TGTGCCAGCACCCTAAATAGCGGGGTAAATGAGCAGTTCTTC
CDR3: CASTLNSGVNEQFF

J: TRBJ2-1
V: TRBV11-2
size: few
D: .
DNA: TGTGCCAGCAGCTTAGGCATGGGGGGCTCCTACAATGAGCAGTTCTTC
CDR3: CASSLGMGGSYNEQFF

J: TRBJ2-7
V: TRBV7-8
size: few
D: .
DNA: TGTGCCAGCAGCTTGATGGGCTTTACGGTAGCCTACGAGCAGTACTTC
CDR3: CASSLMGFTVAYEQYF

J: TRBJ1-2
V: TRBV10-3
size: .
D: .
DNA: TGTGCCATCAGGGAGAGCATGTTGGGCGGCTACACCTTC
CDR3: CAIRESMLGGYTF

J: TRBJ2-3
V: TRBV20-1
size: .
D: .
DNA: TGCAGTGCCGCACACCGGGACTTTCAATTTACAGATACGCAGTATTTT
CDR3: CSAAHRDFQFTDTQYF

J: TRBJ2-6
V: TRBV6-1
size: .
D: TRBD2
DNA: TGTGCCAGCAGGACCTATCGGGGGGGAGGGCCTGGGGCCAACGTCCTGACTTTC
CDR3: CASRTYRGGGPGANVLTF

J: TRBJ1-2
V: TRBV12-3/TRBV12-4
size: .
D: .
DNA: TGTGCCAGCACCCCCGAGAGGGGTAACTATGGCTACACCTTC
CDR3: CASTPERGNYGYTF

J: TRBJ2-5
V: TRBV5-6
size: .
D: .
DNA: TGTGCCAGCAGCTTGGACAGGGCAGAGACCCAGTACTTC
CDR3: CASSLDRAETQYF

J: TRBJ2-5
V: TRBV2
size: once
D: .
DNA: TGTGCCAGCAGTGGGGGCAGATCCGTCCAAGGGACCCAGTACTTC
CDR3: CASSGGRSVQGTQYF

J: TRBJ2-7
V: TRBV13
size: few
D: TRBD1
DNA: TGTGCCAGCAGCCCTGGGACAGGGGGCACCTACGAGCAGTACTTC
CDR3: CASSPGTGGTYEQYF

J: TRBJ2-7
V: TRBV6-1
size: many
D: .
DNA: TGTGCCAGCAGTGAAGTGGCAGGATGGTCCTACGAGCAGTACTTC
CDR3: CASSEVAGWSYEQYF

J: TRBJ2-1
V: TRBV12-5
size: .
D: .
DNA: TGTGCTAGTGGTTCCCCCATGGGGGATGAGCAGTTCTTC
CDR3: CASGSPMGDEQFF

J: TRBJ2-5
V: TRBV7-8
size: .
D: .
DNA: TGTGCCAGCAGCTTAGCTAGGGGGGTCTGGGAGACCCAGTACTTC
CDR3: CASSLARGVWETQYF

J: TRBJ2-1
V: TRBV5-1
size: .
D: .
DNA: TGCGCCAGCAGCTTGGGTGGGGGGGGGCTATGGAATGAGCAGTTCTTC
CDR3: CASSLGGGGLWNEQFF

J: TRBJ2-7
V: TRBV11-2
size: .
D: .
DNA: TGTGCCAGCAGCTTGACACAGGCATCCTACGAGCAGTACTTC
CDR3: CASSLTQASYEQYF

J: TRBJ1-5
V: TRBV5-1
size: few
D: .
DNA: TGCGCCAGCAGCCCCGGAGGCGGTAATAGCAATCAGCCCCAGCATTTT
CDR3: CASSPGGGNSNQPQHF

J: TRBJ1-1
V: TRBV20-1
size: .
D: .
DNA: TGCAGTGCTGGCAGGACCGGGAGAAACACTGAAGCTTTCTTT
CDR3: CSAGRTGRNTEAFF

J: TRBJ2-5
V: TRBV4-3
size: .
D: TRBD1
DNA: TGCGCCAGCAGCCGACAGGGGAGAGGAGAGACCCAGTACTTC
CDR3: CASSRQGRGETQYF

J: TRBJ2-5
V: TRBV12-3/TRBV12-4
size: .
D: .
DNA: TGTGCCAGCAGTTTGACGGAATACTCATGGGGGAAAGAGGGCCAGTACTTC
CDR3: CASSLTEYSWGKEGQYF

J: TRBJ1-5
V: TRBV29-1
size: .
D: .
DNA: TGCAGCGTTGGCGGGGGCCTTCAGCCCCAGCATTTT
CDR3: CSVGGGLQPQHF

J: TRBJ2-7
V: TRBV30
size: .
D: TRBD1
DNA: TGTGCCTGGAGCGCCCTGGCAGGGGGATTGGACGAGCAGTACTTC
CDR3: CAWSALAGGLDEQYF

J: TRBJ1-1
V: TRBV6-2/TRBV6-3
size: .
D: TRBD1
DNA: TGTGCCAGCAGGAAGGGGACAGCTTATACTGAAGCTTTCTTT
CDR3: CASRKGTAYTEAFF

J: TRBJ2-7
V: TRBV30
size: .
D: .
DNA: TGTGCCTGGACCCAGGGGATTGCCTACGAGCAGTACTTC
CDR3: CAWTQGIAYEQYF

J: TRBJ1-3
V: TRBV7-2
size: once
D: .
DNA: TGTGCCAGCAGCTTAGGGCCTGAGAGCTCTGGAAACACCATATATTTT
CDR3: CASSLGPESSGNTIYF

J: TRBJ1-1
V: TRBV7-9
size: once
D: .
DNA: TGTGCCAGCCTTACGAACACTGAAGCTTTCTTT
CDR3: CASLTNTEAFF

J: TRBJ2-3
V: TRBV4-2
size: .
D: TRBD2
DNA: TGTGCCAGCAGCCCCTCCGGGACTAGCGGGGGGACCACAGATACGCAGTATTTT
CDR3: CASSPSGTSGGTTDTQYF

J: TRBJ1-1
V: TRBV5-1
size: many
D: .
DNA: TGCGCCAGCAGCCGGATCGACGGCTACCGGAACACTGAAGCTTTCTTT
CDR3: CASSRIDGYRNTEAFF

J: TRBJ2-7
V: TRBV29-1
size: .
D: TRBD1
DNA: TGCAGCGTTGAGGAACAGGGGACCTACGAGCAGTACTTC
CDR3: CSVEEQGTYEQYF

J: TRBJ1-2
V: TRBV29-1
size: .
D: .
DNA: TGCAGCGTTGTCGGGGTGGGCTACACCTTC
CDR3: CSVVGVGYTF

J: TRBJ2-7
V: TRBV12-3/TRBV12-4
size: .
D: TRBD2
DNA: TGTGCCAGCAGTTTCAGCGGGAGCTACGAGCAGTACTTC
CDR3: CASSFSGSYEQYF

J: TRBJ2-1
V: TRBV12-3/TRBV12-4
size: .
D: TRBD2
DNA: TGTGCCAGCAGCTCGACTAGCGGGAATTTAAATGAGCAGTTCTTC
CDR3: CASSSTSGNLNEQFF

J: TRBJ2-6
V: TRBV12-3/TRBV12-4
size: .
D: .
DNA: TGTGCCAGCAGTTTCAACACAGGGGCGGGGTCCTCCGGGGCCAACGTCCTGACTTTC
CDR3: CASSFNTGAGSSGANVLTF

J: TRBJ1-2
V: TRBV7-2
size: .
D: TRBD1
DNA: TGTGCCAGCAGCCAGGACAGGGCGAAACATGGCTACACCTTC
CDR3: CASSQDRAKHGYTF

J: TRBJ2-1
V: TRBV25-1
size: .
D: TRBD2
DNA: TGTGCCAGCAGTGCGTGGACTAGCGGGGGGCGGAGCTCCTACAATGAGCAGTTCTTC
CDR3: CASSAWTSGGRSSYNEQFF

J: TRBJ2-7
V: TRBV3-1
size: once
D: .
DNA: TGTGCCAGCAGCCAAGATCTGAACAGGGTTGTAAGGAACGAGCAGTACTTC
CDR3: CASSQDLNRVVRNEQYF

J: TRBJ1-1
V: TRBV27
size: .
D: .
DNA: TGTGCCAGTCAGGGGATGAGCACTGAAGCTTTCTTT
CDR3: CASQGMSTEAFF

J: TRBJ2-5
V: TRBV6-6
size: .
D: TRBD2
DNA: TGTGCCAGCAGTTTCCACGGGGTAGCGGGGGGAGAGACCCAGTACTTC
CDR3: CASSFHGVAGGETQYF

J: TRBJ2-7
V: TRBV20-1
size: .
D: .
DNA: TGCAGTGCTTCCGACAGGTACTCCTACGAGCAGTACTTC
CDR3: CSASDRYSYEQYF

J: TRBJ1-2
V: TRBV7-2
size: few
D: .
DNA: TGTGCCAGCAGCTTTCCCCCGACGAACCGATTGTATGGCTACACCTTC
CDR3: CASSFPPTNRLYGYTF

J: TRBJ2-7
V: TRBV7-9
size: .
D: TRBD1
DNA: TGTGCCAGCAGCGACCGGGACAGGGGGTCCTACGAGCAGTACTTC
CDR3: CASSDRDRGSYEQYF

J: TRBJ2-1
V: TRBV3-1
size: .
D: .
DNA: TGTGCCAGCAGCCGGCCCGGGACCAGTACCAATGAGCAGTTCTTC
CDR3: CASSRPGTSTNEQFF

J: TRBJ2-4
V: TRBV6-1
size: few
D: TRBD2
DNA: TGTGCCAGCAGGCAGCGGGGGCGGGAGGACATTCAGTACTTC
CDR3: CASRQRGREDIQYF

J: TRBJ2-1
V: TRBV20-1
size: few
D: .
DNA: TGCAGCGCTGGACTGGGGACCTACAATGAGCAGTTCTTC
CDR3: CSAGLGTYNEQFF

J: TRBJ1-1
V: TRBV20-1
size: .
D: .
DNA: TGCAGTGCTAGAGATCGAAACACTGAAGCTTTCTTT
CDR3: CSARDRNTEAFF

J: TRBJ1-1
V: TRBV20-1
size: few
D: .
DNA: TGCAGTGCTAGCTGGATGACTGAAGCTTTCTTT
CDR3: CSASWMTEAFF

J: TRBJ2-4
V: TRBV12-3/TRBV12-4
size: few
D: .
DNA: TGTGCCAGCAGTTTGCGTCGGGGGTTAACCAAAAACATTCAGTACTTC
CDR3: CASSLRRGLTKNIQYF

J: TRBJ2-5
V: TRBV29-1
size: .
D: TRBD1
DNA: TGCAGCGTTGATCCGACAGGGGTAGACCACGGAGAGACCCAGTACTTC
CDR3: CSVDPTGVDHGETQYF

J: TRBJ2-5
V: TRBV2
size: .
D: .
DNA: TGTGCCAGCAGTGTAGGGTACAATGAGCAGTACTTC
CDR3: CASSVGYNEQYF

J: TRBJ1-5
V: TRBV6-6
size: .
D: .
DNA: TGTGCCAGCAGTAACCCAGGGGTTAGCAATCAGCCCCAGCATTTT
CDR3: CASSNPGVSNQPQHF

J: TRBJ2-2
V: TRBV4-3
size: .
D: TRBD2
DNA: TGCGCCAGCAGCCAAGATCTAGCGGGGTACACCGGGGAGCTGTTTTTT
CDR3: CASSQDLAGYTGELFF

J: TRBJ1-4
V: TRBV4-1
size: .
D: .
DNA: TGCGCCAGCAGCCAAGATCCGGCGAGAGGGGGTAATGAAAAACTGTTTTTT
CDR3: CASSQDPARGGNEKLFF

J: TRBJ2-1
V: TRBV9
size: few
D: .
DNA: TGTGCCAGCAGCGTAATGGCAGCCTTCTACAATGAGCAGTTCTTC
CDR3: CASSVMAAFYNEQFF

J: TRBJ2-1
V: TRBV29-1
size: few
D: .
DNA: TGCAGCGTTGAAGGGGATGAGACGGGTGAGCAGTTCTTC
CDR3: CSVEGDETGEQFF

J: TRBJ2-7
V: TRBV20-1
size: .
D: .
DNA: TGCAGTGCTAGCAAGACAGGTGGTTCCTACGAGCAGTACTTC
CDR3: CSASKTGGSYEQYF

J: TRBJ2-5
V: TRBV12-3/TRBV12-4
size: .
D: TRBD2
DNA: TGTGCCAGCAGTCCCACGAGCGGGGGGGCTTGTGAGACCCAGTACTTC
CDR3: CASSPTSGGACETQYF

J: TRBJ1-2
V: TRBV4-1
size: few
D: .
DNA: TGCGCCAGCAGCCAAGATTACTCTAACTATGGCTACACCTTC
CDR3: CASSQDYSNYGYTF